This T cell receptor (beta chain) emerged from a study of blood T cells in healthy people across ages. The authors ran a second PCR of about 6 to 12 cycles using a sample-barcoded 5' primer and a J-beta primer mix. TCRdb reprocessed the 5' RACE reads via MiXCR and lists one record per CDR3 protein. The sample records approximately 490,000 distinct CDR3 sequences, 24% being singletons. The CDR3 has 14 amino acids. Germline CDR1 reads SGHRS; CDR2 reads YFSETQ. V lost 2 bases and J 2 bases, leaving 11 bases between the germline ends. In its sample, this clonotype ranks as medium-sized. The antigen is not known. The study's findings and limits: Unknown CMV status may confound age-related changes in expanded clones. Bulk PBMC profiling left naive and antigen-experienced comparisons inconclusive.

These data were likewise used in another study, on T cells of mothers and their children. That report adds: In this cohort, donors were three healthy Caucasian mothers plus their six children. The data showed no persistent microchimeric T cell clones.

The sequenced sample consisted of blood. The chain has TRBV5-1 and TRBJ2-7; D uncertain. The sequence was obtained from a boy between 10 and 17 years old in good health. The CDR3 loop reads CASSFAAGAYEQYF. The CDR3 bases are TGCGCCAGCAGCTTTGCGGCTGGGGCCTACGAGCAGTACTTC. The full variable domain, with the rest looked up from reference TRBV5-1 and TRBJ2-7, is KAGVTQTPRYLIKTRGQQVTLSCSPISGHRSVSWYQQTPGQGLQFLFEYFSETQRNKGNFPGRFSGRQFSNSRSEMNVSTLELGDSALYLCASSFAAGAYEQYFGPGTRLTVT.